This TCR beta chain stems from a study of control samples from healthy donors and cancer patients. Profiled with immunoSEQ multiplex PCR; TCRdb holds only in-frame clones, not every one. This sample has about 150,000 clones, with about nine tenths found just once. Sequenced input: blood. This TCR was recovered from a man in his thirties or forties in good health.

CDR3 sequence reads: CASSLTTRANSGNTIYF. CDR3 in DNA: TGCGCCAGCAGCTTGACCACCCGGGCCAACTCTGGAAACACCATATATTTT. The rearrangement joins TRBV5-1 to TRBJ1-3; the D is unclear. This CDR3 has 17 residues. From germline, CDR1 is SGHRS and CDR2 YFSETQ. Trimming pared 1 base from V and 0 bases from J, leaving 14 bases between.